These 32 T cell receptor beta chains came from one sample sequenced in a study of T cell clusters in autoimmune cytopenias. About 39,000 genome equivalents of blood DNA were amplified for TRB. One tube held mixed TRB-A and TRB-B primer pools for touch-down PCR. TCRdb re-called the multiplex PCR reads and catalogs CDR3 proteins one per entry, DNA excluded. The sample features around 7,900 distinct CDR3 sequences, with 25% to 35% in its top ten. The sample taken for sequencing was peripheral blood. The source of these receptors is a human donor with an autoimmune cytopenia or autoimmune hepatitis (not recorded which).

This rearrangement joins TRBV7-6 to TRBJ2-6; TCRdb calls TRBD2, which cannot be checked without DNA. The CDR3 has 17 amino acids. CDR1 is SGHVS, CDR2 FNYEAQ, per germline. The CDR3 sequence is CASSNRREGSGANVLTF.

V gene TRBV19 combines with J gene TRBJ1-4; checking the TCRdb D call of TRBD1 is not possible without DNA. The CDR3 loop spans 13 amino acids. Germline values: CDR1 LNHDA, CDR2 SQIVND (reference sequence). Here the CDR3 reads CASNPQGGEKLFF.

This rearrangement joins TRBV5-6 to TRBJ1-2; TCRdb returns TRBD1, unconfirmable since there is no DNA. The CDR3 contains 13 residues. CDR1 SGHDT and CDR2 YYEEEE come from the germline V gene. CDR3 loop: CASSRLGGLSYTF. The whole variable domain, remainder taken from reference TRBV5-6 and TRBJ1-2, is DAGVTQSPTHLIKTRGQQVTLRCSPKSGHDTVSWYQQALGQGPQFIFQYYEEEERQRGNFPDRFSGHQFPNYSSELNVNALLLGDSALYLCASSRLGGLSYTFGSGTRLTVV.

This chain's CDR3 is CASSGQTLDTQYF. The chain employs TRBV6-1 and TRBJ2-3; TCRdb's D call, TRBD1, is unchecked because there is no DNA. The germline V gene encodes CDR1 MNHNS and CDR2 SASEGT. CDR3 length equals 13 residues.

This chain connects TRBV6-5 to TRBJ2-1; TCRdb's D call of TRBD2 is untestable without DNA. From germline, CDR1 is MNHEY and CDR2 SVGAGI. The CDR3 totals 15 residues. CDR3 amino acids: CASSLLAGSYNEQFF.

This clonotype shows up as medium-sized (0.01 to 0.1%) by frequency. The V and J genes are TRBV29-1 and TRBJ2-7. Germline V gene lookup returns CDR1 SQVTM and CDR2 ANQGSEA. The CDR3 sequence is 12 residues long. CDR3 loop: CSVIADSYEQYF.

The chain is built from TRBV10-3 and TRBJ1-2; TCRdb's D call, TRBD1, is unchecked because there is no DNA. This CDR3 spans 14 amino acids. Germline V lookup: CDR1 ENHRY, CDR2 SYGVKD. CDR3 sequence reads: CAISDGAQGNGYTF.

CDR3 protein: CASSLRGSGQETQYF. V is TRBV13 and J is TRBJ2-5; TCRdb picks TRBD1, but there is no DNA to check that call. This CDR3 contains 15 residues. Germline values: CDR1 PRHDT, CDR2 FYEKMQ (reference sequence).

The chain employs TRBV12-3 or TRBV12-4 and TRBJ2-1; TCRdb reports TRBD1, a call that lacks DNA to check it against. CDR3 length equals 13 residues. CDR3 protein: CASSRQGKREQFF.

The rearrangement joins TRBV20-1 to TRBJ2-3. The germline CDR1 and CDR2 sequences are DFQATT and SNEGSKA (reference sequence). The CDR3 spans 15 residues. The CDR3 here is CSASHPSASTDTQYF.

The rearrangement uses TRBV5-6 and TRBJ2-1. The CDR3 covers 14 residues. The V gene's germline CDR1 is SGHDT and CDR2 YYEEEE. The CDR3 sequence is CASSLAEPYNEQFF.

Measured by frequency, this clonotype is medium-sized. The gene calls are TRBV27 and TRBJ2-5; TCRdb's D call, TRBD1, is unchecked because there is no DNA. CDR3 length: 16 residues. Germline V gives CDR1 MNHEY, CDR2 SMNVEV (reference sequence). The CDR3 loop is CASSPTHSGPGETQYF.

The chain couples TRBV27 to TRBJ2-1; TCRdb calls TRBD1, which cannot be checked without DNA. Germline CDR1 MNHEY, CDR2 SMNVEV (reference sequence). This CDR3 comprises 15 residues. CDR3 amino acids: CASSARDRDYNEQFF.

The chain has TRBV5-6 and TRBJ2-3; with no DNA, the TCRdb D assignment of TRBD2 cannot be verified. The CDR3 length is 16 residues. The germline V gene has CDR1 SGHDT and CDR2 YYEEEE. Here the CDR3 reads CASSLAPSVITDTQYF.

The chain is built from TRBV10-3 and TRBJ1-6; checking the TCRdb D call of TRBD1 is not possible without DNA. This CDR3 region has 12 residues. Germline CDR1 and CDR2: ENHRY and SYGVKD. CDR3 sequence reads: CATMDRDSPLHF.

CDR3 region: CASGQGYSGNTIYF. The chain recombines TRBV28 with TRBJ1-3; TCRdb's D gene call, TRBD1, goes unchecked for lack of DNA. Germline CDR1 is MDHEN and CDR2 is SYDVKM. This CDR3 is built from 14 residues.

V usage is TRBV30 and J usage is TRBJ1-4; checking the TCRdb D call of TRBD1 is not possible without DNA. CDR1 and CDR2 (germline): GTSNPN, SVGIG (reference sequence). The CDR3 is 13 amino acids. CDR3 sequence reads: CAWTGDNNEKLFF. The full variable domain, in which reference TRBV30 and TRBJ1-4 provide the parts outside the CDR3, is SQTIHQWPATLVQPVGSPLSLECTVEGTSNPNLYWYRQAAGRGLQLLFYSVGIGQISSEVPQNLSASRPQDRQFILSSKKLLLSDSGFYLCAWTGDNNEKLFFGSGTQLSVL.

This sequence joins TRBV5-6 and TRBJ2-7; as DNA is missing, the TRBD1 call by TCRdb cannot be tested. The CDR3 spans 13 residues. Germline V gene lookup returns CDR1 SGHDT and CDR2 YYEEEE. CDR3 loop: CASSLDGTYEQYF.

The gene calls are TRBV18 and TRBJ1-4; absent DNA, TCRdb's TRBD1 call cannot be checked. Germline V gene data show CDR1 as KGHSH and CDR2 as LQKENI. The CDR3 length is 16 residues. CDR3 region: CASSLGGTGLNEKLFF. The full variable domain, its missing parts supplied by reference TRBV18 and TRBJ1-4, is NAGVMQNPRHLVRRRGQEARLRCSPMKGHSHVYWYRQLPEEGLKFMVYLQKENIIDESGMPKERFSAEFPKEGPSILRIQQVVRGDSAAYFCASSLGGTGLNEKLFFGSGTQLSVL.

This clonotype is identified as medium-sized from frequency. This rearrangement joins TRBV11-1 to TRBJ2-1; TCRdb designates TRBD1, a call that cannot be tested without DNA. The CDR3 is 12 residues long. Germline CDR1 is SGHAT and CDR2 is FQDESV (reference sequence). The CDR3 loop is CASSRNRAEQFF.

By frequency, this clonotype is medium-sized. The rearrangement links TRBV29-1 to TRBJ1-2. Per the germline V gene, CDR1 is SQVTM and CDR2 is ANQGSEA. This CDR3 region has 13 residues. The CDR3 loop is CSVVGSSYYGYTF.

This chain links TRBV6-5 with TRBJ1-2; no DNA is available, so the TRBD1 call from TCRdb remains unchecked. The CDR3 loop spans 16 amino acids. Germline CDR1 MNHEY, CDR2 SVGAGI. CDR3 sequence: CASDHSLSDANYGYTF.

The rearrangement links TRBV12-3 or TRBV12-4 to TRBJ1-1; the D call of TRBD1 rests on TCRdb alone, since no DNA is present to check it. The CDR3 sequence is 13 residues long. Here the CDR3 reads CASSLQGFAEAFF.

V usage is TRBV6-1 and J usage is TRBJ2-5; TCRdb gives TRBD1 as the D gene, but with no DNA this cannot be confirmed. This CDR3 has 15 residues. Germline assignment: CDR1 MNHNS and CDR2 SASEGT. CDR3 sequence reads: CASSEGGGDWETQYF.

This clonotype is medium-sized by frequency. The rearrangement joins TRBV29-1 to TRBJ2-3. There are 13 residues in the CDR3. CDR1 and CDR2 (germline): SQVTM, ANQGSEA. CDR3 loop: CSVVDSSTDTQYF.

CDR3 loop: CASSFTRGVGEKLFF. The chain has TRBV12-3 or TRBV12-4 and TRBJ1-4; TCRdb lists TRBD1, though no DNA is available to test this call. The CDR3 has 15 amino acids.

This clonotype shows up as medium-sized (0.01 to 0.1%) by frequency. This chain connects TRBV6-5 to TRBJ2-7; TCRdb's assignment of TRBD1 cannot be checked, as there is no DNA. CDR1 and CDR2 (germline): MNHEY, SVGAGI. The CDR3 runs 14 residues. The CDR3: CASSSAGTAYEQYF.

CDR3 sequence reads: CASSLGGARMGYGYTF. The rearrangement links TRBV5-4 to TRBJ1-2; absent DNA, TCRdb's TRBD1 call cannot be checked. This CDR3 comprises 16 residues. CDR1 and CDR2 from the germline V gene are SGHNT and YYREEE (reference sequence).

Considering frequency, this clonotype is medium-sized (0.01 to 0.1%). The V and J genes are TRBV29-1 and TRBJ2-5; TCRdb calls TRBD2, which cannot be checked without DNA. The CDR3 length is 14 residues. Looked up from germline, CDR1 is SQVTM and CDR2 is ANQGSEA. The CDR3 sequence is CSVDGGLAGGPGYF.

This chain joins TRBV18 and TRBJ2-4; as DNA is missing, the TRBD2 call by TCRdb cannot be tested. Looked up from germline, CDR1 is KGHSH and CDR2 is LQKENI. The CDR3 has 17 amino acids. CDR3 amino acids: CASSPLRTSGLENIQYF.

This clonotype shows up as medium-sized by frequency. The chain recombines TRBV11-2 with TRBJ2-1; as DNA is missing, the TRBD2 call by TCRdb cannot be tested. Per germline, CDR1 SGHAT and CDR2 FQNNGV. This CDR3 is 16 amino acids long. The CDR3 loop reads CASSLVRTSELHEQFF.

Judged by frequency, this clonotype is medium-sized. J is TRBJ2-2 and V is TRBV29-1. The germline V gene encodes CDR1 SQVTM and CDR2 ANQGSEA. This CDR3 spans 12 amino acids. The CDR3 region is CSVERTTGELFF.